This T cell receptor (beta chain) was identified in a study of shared T cell receptors in the human thymus. This clone was picked up one time. The germline V gene encodes CDR1 MNHEY and CDR2 SVGAGI. V was clipped by 5 bases and J by 5 bases, with 10 bases between them. This CDR3 has 13 amino acids. Assay: immunoSEQ multiplex PCR; the TCRdb copy retains only in-frame clones and omits some. This sample has hundreds of thousands of clones, with 85% to 90% found just once. These data are also associated with another study on human thymus T cells. From that paper: Thymic material originated from resections removed in the course of corrective heart surgery. Seemingly biased V and J gene usage marked thymic and blood repertoires. Unrelated people showed highly overlapping thymic repertoires, related research reported.

The receptor was derived from a boy less than two years old with a congenital heart defect. Source material: thymocytes. This chain links TRBV6-5 with TRBJ2-1; D might be TRBD2 (5 bases). CDR3 nucleotides: TGTGCCAGCAGTGCCCGGACTCACAATGAGCAGTTCTTC. This encodes CASSARTHNEQFF.